This record looks at one TCR beta chain sequence and its context. This clonotype was counted at least ten times. It has no known antigen specificity. No quality values exist for individual bases; no much larger clone is one base distant. The sample originates from a study of regulatory T cells in long-lasting Graves disease (TCRdb year 2021). The study in broad terms: Newly diagnosed Graves' disease patients had taken antithyroid drugs for less than 3 months. Persistent Graves' disease patients were compared with newly diagnosed Graves' disease patients by peripheral blood TCR sequencing and RNA sequencing. The study was conducted in China and was registered as a clinical trial. A total of 33 samples underwent TCR sequencing, from about 13 patients with persistent Graves' disease and 20 or so patients with newly diagnosed Graves' disease.

Libraries were built with multiplex PCR. Sequenced using an Illumina HiSeq 4000. To build TCR beta libraries, CDR3 regions were amplified by Arm-PCR using iRepertoire HTBI primers. Gel purification was performed on PCR products prior to sequencing. The study's own analysis went as follows. Gene usage analysis of CDR3 amino acid clonotypes relied on the 60 or so TRBV and around 13 TRBJ segments identified across samples. Filtered high-quality paired reads were merged into contigs using COPE and FqMerger. BLAST was used to align contigs to IMGT TRBV, TRBD and TRBJ reference genes, and CDR3 was defined according to IMGT. Highly expanded clones were defined as clonotypes with a frequency above 0.1%. Repertoire diversity was measured by Shannon entropy, and V-J evenness by the Gini coefficient. Clonotypes shared by more than one individual were considered public. The raw public reads went through TCRdb reprocessing: fastp at Q25, MiXCR clone calling, in-frame beta chains kept. Records with the same CDR3 protein are collapsed into one entry carrying the most frequent genes and DNA. TCRdb's processing, not the authors', yielded these V and J calls. In this sample the table shows hundreds of thousands of distinct CDR3 sequences, about 16% of which occur a single time. The ten largest account for 15% to 20% of the sample.

What the authors observed across the whole study: Only peripheral blood was studied, because thyroid tissue, the primary lesion, was inaccessible. Sequencing and analysis were limited to the TCR beta chain. The authors acknowledged the small sample size as a limitation that may reduce accuracy. Compared with newly diagnosed patients, patients with persistent Graves' disease had lower TCR Shannon entropy and fewer highly expanded clones, which suggests clonal expansion. More public clonotypes were shared among persistent patients (approximately 3,000) than among newly diagnosed patients (roughly 1,000). TRBV28, TRBJ1-2 and TRBJ2-5 were preferentially used in persistent disease, while TRBV20-1 and TRBJ2-1 were favored in newly diagnosed disease.

According to the germline V gene, CDR1 reads WSHSY and CDR2 reads SAAADI. The junction carries 14 bases between V and J, which are trimmed by 2 bases and 5 bases respectively. The CDR3, from cysteine to phenylalanine, totals 15 residues. Only the CDR3 DNA stays, 45 bases, in frame from base 1. Read against the paper, the sample's time point label means: newly diagnosed GD, antithyroid drugs for less than 3 months. RNA was extracted from PBMCs in TRIzol for both TCR sequencing and RNA sequencing. The diagnosis of Graves' disease was made according to American Thyroid Association guidelines. The patients came from an endocrinology department in Xi'an, China. From each patient, approximately 10 milliliters of peripheral blood was collected into an EDTA anticoagulant tube. PBMCs were isolated by Ficoll Paque Plus density gradient separation without further T cell sorting. An Agilent 2100 Bioanalyzer and agarose gel were used to check RNA quality, while a NanoDrop 2000 measured RNA concentration.

This sample also appeared in a second study, on T cells in Graves' hyperthyroidism and ophthalmopathy. Reported in the second study: Graves' hyperthyroidism was defined as stable when no progression to ophthalmopathy occurred over 18 months of follow-up. Hyperthyroidism patients were newly diagnosed, had a disease duration of under 2 months, and were aged 18 to 65 years. Patients with uncontrolled infections, other autoimmune diseases, pregnancy or lactation were excluded. Diagnoses relied on clinical symptoms, serum thyroxine and TRAb, thyroid ultrasound and orbital computed tomography. The TCR CDR3 was subjected to a first round of RT-PCR using the HTBI primer set and the Qiagen OneStep RT-PCR kit. Most expanded thyroid clonotypes (frequency above 0.001) were also detected in blood, a finding suggesting that blood repertoires may reflect thyroid immune responses. A model built on a 13 V-J signature distinguished ophthalmopathy from stable hyperthyroidism, reaching around 88% sensitivity and about 81% specificity in cross-validation and 80%/75% in testing. In validation, the model predicted progression to ophthalmopathy with approximately 70% sensitivity and 72% to 75% specificity, a median of around 6.6 months before onset. A discovery cohort of about 95 patients, roughly 43 with Graves' ophthalmopathy and roughly 59 with stable Graves' hyperthyroidism, was used to find distinguishing TCR V-J signatures. Prospective prediction of ophthalmopathy was tested in an independent validation cohort consisting of some 20 hyperthyroidism patients and more than 15 patients who later progressed to ophthalmopathy. For training and testing, the 80 to 100 patients in the discovery cohort were randomly divided in a 7:3 ratio. The study also compared thyroid tissue and blood T-cell repertoires from several Graves' hyperthyroidism patients. Following sampling, methimazole starting at 30 mg daily was given to hyperthyroidism patients, and high-dose intravenous methylprednisolone was given to ophthalmopathy patients. A second multiplex PCR round built the libraries, followed by size selection and purification. The libraries were sequenced on an Illumina HiSeq2000 using paired-end 100 bp reads. SOAPnuke was used to process the raw data, removing reads that contained adapters or uncalled bases, had a mean Phred below 15, or lacked an exact match to the constant primer or identifier. High-quality paired reads were merged using COPE v1.2.5, and each unique nucleotide sequence was defined as a clonotype. MiTCR v1.1 was used to align clonotypes to the IMGT TRBV, TRBD and TRBJ reference segments. The analysis included only V-J combinations with a frequency above 0.0001, which together covered around 99% of the repertoires. A TCS score was defined as the ratio of F50 (clonal expansion) to E x V (chaos), with BLOSUM62-based TCRdist applied between CDR3 peptides within each V-J. Welch's t-statistics and random forest reduced around 550 V-J features to about 12, which were used in a naive Bayes classifier (R e1071). No statistical method was used to fix the sample size in advance, and group allocation was not hidden from the investigators. According to the paper, TCR Vbeta CDR3 sequencing was carried out on 120 to 150 peripheral blood samples, which came from more than 40 ophthalmopathy, under 80 hyperthyroidism and approximately 17 progressor patients.

The sequence links TRBV10-2 to TRBJ2-3; a tentative D match to TRBD2 spans 5 bases. The specimen was peripheral blood mononuclear cells (PBMCs), collected at new diagnosis, from a patient treated with antithyroid drugs. This TCR derives from a woman in her 30s with Graves disease. Donor details come from another sample of the same person, matched by shared clones. The DNA reads as follows: TGCGCCAGCAGTGAGCCCCGTGATGGGAGAGATACGCAGTATTTT. Its protein reads: CASSEPRDGRDTQYF.